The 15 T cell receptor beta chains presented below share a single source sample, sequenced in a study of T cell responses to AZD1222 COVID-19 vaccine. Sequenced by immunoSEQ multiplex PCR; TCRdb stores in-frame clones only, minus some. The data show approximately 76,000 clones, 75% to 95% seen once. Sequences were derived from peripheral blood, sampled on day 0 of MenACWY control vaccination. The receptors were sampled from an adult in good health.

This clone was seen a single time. The CDR3: CASSQSSEGGYTF. In DNA form, the CDR3 reads TGTGCCAGCAGCCAATCTTCGGAGGGGGGCTACACCTTC. V and J are TRBV16 and TRBJ1-2; D may be TRBD1 (5 bases). Trimming left V 0 bases short and J 8 bases short, with 10 bases between. Germline V gene data show CDR1 as KGHSY and CDR2 as FQNENV. The CDR3 sequence is 13 residues long.

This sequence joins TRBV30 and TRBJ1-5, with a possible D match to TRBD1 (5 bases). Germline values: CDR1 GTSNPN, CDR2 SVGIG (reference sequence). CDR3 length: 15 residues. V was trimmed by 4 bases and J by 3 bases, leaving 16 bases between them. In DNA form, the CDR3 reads TGTGCCTGGAATTCGGGGGACCCTTCCAATCAGCCCCAGCATTTT. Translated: CAWNSGDPSNQPQHF.

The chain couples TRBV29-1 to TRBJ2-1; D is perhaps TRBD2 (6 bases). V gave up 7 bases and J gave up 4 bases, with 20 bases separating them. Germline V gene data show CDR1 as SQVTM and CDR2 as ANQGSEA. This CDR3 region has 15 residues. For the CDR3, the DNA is TGCAGCGCAAATTCCGGGCGGGGAGGTTACAATGAGCAGTTCTTC. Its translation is CSANSGRGGYNEQFF.

The CDR3 DNA is TGTGGCGACAGTGGGTCCCAGCATTTT. It yields the protein CGDSGSQHF. The chain links TRBV28 to TRBJ1-5; tentatively, D is TRBD1 (5 bases). Germline V lookup: CDR1 MDHEN, CDR2 SYDVKM. This CDR3 has 9 residues.

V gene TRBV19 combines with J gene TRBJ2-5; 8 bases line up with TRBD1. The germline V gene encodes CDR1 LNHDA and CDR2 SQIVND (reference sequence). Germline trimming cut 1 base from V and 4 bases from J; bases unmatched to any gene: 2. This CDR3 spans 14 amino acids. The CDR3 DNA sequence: TGTGCCAGTAGTATAGGTGGGACAGGAGAGACCCAGTACTTC. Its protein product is CASSIGGTGETQYF.

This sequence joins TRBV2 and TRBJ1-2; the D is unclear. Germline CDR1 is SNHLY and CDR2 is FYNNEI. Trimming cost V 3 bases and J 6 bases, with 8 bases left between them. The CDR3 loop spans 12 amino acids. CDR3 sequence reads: CASSDFFHGYTF. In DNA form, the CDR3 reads TGTGCCAGCAGTGACTTCTTCCATGGCTACACCTTC.

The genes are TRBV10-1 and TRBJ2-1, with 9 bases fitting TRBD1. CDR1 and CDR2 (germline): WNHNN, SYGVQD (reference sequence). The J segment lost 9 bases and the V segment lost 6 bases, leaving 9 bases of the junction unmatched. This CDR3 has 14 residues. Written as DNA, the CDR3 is TGCGCCAGCAGCACCGGGACAGGGCACGCTGAGCAGTTCTTC. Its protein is CASSTGTGHAEQFF.

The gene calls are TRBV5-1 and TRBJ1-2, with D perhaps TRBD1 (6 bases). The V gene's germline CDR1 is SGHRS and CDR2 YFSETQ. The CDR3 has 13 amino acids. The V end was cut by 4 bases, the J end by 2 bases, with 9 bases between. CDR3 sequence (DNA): TGCGCCAGCAGCGATCAGGGGAACTATGGCTACACCTTC. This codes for CASSDQGNYGYTF.

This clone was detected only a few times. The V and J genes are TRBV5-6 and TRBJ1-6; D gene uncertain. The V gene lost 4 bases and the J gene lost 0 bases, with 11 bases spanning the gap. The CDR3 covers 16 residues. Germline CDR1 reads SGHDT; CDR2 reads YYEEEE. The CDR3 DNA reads TGTGCCAGCAGCCCTGACGGGAGCTCCTATAATTCACCCCTCCACTTT. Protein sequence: CASSPDGSSYNSPLHF.

CDR3 residues: CASTMGQGAQPQHF. DNA of the CDR3: TGTGCCAGTACCATGGGGCAGGGGGCCCAGCCCCAGCATTTT. The chain carries TRBV19 and TRBJ1-5; 8 positions match TRBD1. The CDR3 length is 14 residues. The J segment lost 7 bases and the V segment lost 7 bases, leaving 9 bases of the junction unmatched. Germline V gene data show CDR1 as LNHDA and CDR2 as SQIVND (reference sequence). Filled out from reference TRBV19 and TRBJ1-5, the complete variable domain reads DGGITQSPKYLFRKEGQNVTLSCEQNLNHDAMYWYRQDPGQGLRLIYYSQIVNDFQKGDIAEGYSVSREKKESFPLTVTSAQKNPTAFYLCASTMGQGAQPQHFGDGTRLSIL.

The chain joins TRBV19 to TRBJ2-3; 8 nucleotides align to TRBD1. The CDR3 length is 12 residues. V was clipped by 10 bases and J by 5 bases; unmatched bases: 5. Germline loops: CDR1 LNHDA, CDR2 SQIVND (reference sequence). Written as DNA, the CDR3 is TGTGCCACCAGGGGGCAGGGAGATACGCAGTATTTT. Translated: CATRGQGDTQYF.

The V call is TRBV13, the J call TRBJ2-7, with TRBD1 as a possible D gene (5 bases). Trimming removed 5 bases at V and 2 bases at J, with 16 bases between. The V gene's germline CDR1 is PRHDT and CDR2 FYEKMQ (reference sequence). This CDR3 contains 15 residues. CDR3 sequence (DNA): TGTGCCAGCAGCCTGGGGCGAGGCGACCCCTACGAGCAGTACTTC. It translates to CASSLGRGDPYEQYF. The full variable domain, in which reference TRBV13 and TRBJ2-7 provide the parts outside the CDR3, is AAGVIQSPRHLIKEKRETATLKCYPIPRHDTVYWYQQGPGQDPQFLISFYEKMQSDKGSIPDRFSAQQFSDYHSELNMSSLELGDSALYFCASSLGRGDPYEQYFGPGTRLTVT.

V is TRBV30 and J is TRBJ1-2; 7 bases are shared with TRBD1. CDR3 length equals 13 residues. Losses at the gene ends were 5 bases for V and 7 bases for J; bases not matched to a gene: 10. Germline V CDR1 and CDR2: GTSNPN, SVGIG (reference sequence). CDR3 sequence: CAWATGNAAGYTF. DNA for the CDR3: TGTGCCTGGGCGACAGGGAATGCCGCTGGCTACACCTTC.

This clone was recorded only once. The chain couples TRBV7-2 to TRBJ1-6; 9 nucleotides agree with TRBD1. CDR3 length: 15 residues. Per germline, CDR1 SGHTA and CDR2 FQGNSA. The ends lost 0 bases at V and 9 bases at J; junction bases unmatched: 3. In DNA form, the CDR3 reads TGTGCCAGCAGCTTAGCGGGACAGGGAACTTCACCCCTCCACTTT. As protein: CASSLAGQGTSPLHF. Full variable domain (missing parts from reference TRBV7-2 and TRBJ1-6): GAGVSQSPSNKVTEKGKDVELRCDPISGHTALYWYRQSLGQGLEFLIYFQGNSAPDKSGLPSDRFSAERTGGSVSTLTIQRTQQEDSAVYLCASSLAGQGTSPLHFGNGTRLTVT.

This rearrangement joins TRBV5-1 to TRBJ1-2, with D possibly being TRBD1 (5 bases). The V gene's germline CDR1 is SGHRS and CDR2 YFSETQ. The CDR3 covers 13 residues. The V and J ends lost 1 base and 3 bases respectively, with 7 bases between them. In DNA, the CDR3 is TGCGCCAGCAGCTTGTCGACAGACTATGGCTACACCTTC. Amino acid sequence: CASSLSTDYGYTF.